This TCR beta chain was sequenced in a study of CD8 T cells in ankylosing spondylitis. General study points: Reportedly, matched ankylosing spondylitis synovial fluid was significantly enriched for disease-linked clones. Seemingly characteristic of ankylosing spondylitis blood was a TCR beta motif consisting of about 8 highly homologous variants.

Quantitative 5'-RACE with molecular barcodes was used to make the TCR beta libraries. TCRdb re-derived calls from the 5' RACE reads in MiXCR, one entry per CDR3 protein. The table has 210,000 or so distinct CDR3 sequences, around 8% seen once; the top ten hold more than 4.5%. Germline lookup yields CDR1 SGHRS and CDR2 YFSETQ. This CDR3 has 12 residues. V lost 7 bases, J lost 5 bases, and 12 bases lay in between. This clonotype has ten or more counts. Antigen: not known. This sequence was found in a female donor with ankylosing spondylitis or in good health (not recorded which). Sequencing was done on a sample of blood, either unsorted or a sorted T cell fraction (not recorded which). V is TRBV5-1 and J is TRBJ2-5, with D unresolved. CDR3 in DNA: TGCGCCAGCCGACGCCCTAGGGAGACCCAGTACTTC. This translates into CASRRPRETQYF.